This T cell receptor (beta chain) came from a study of CD8+CD57+ T cells in acquired aplastic anemia. Overall study findings and caveats: Over 25 CD8+ CDR3 sequences occurred in both the patients and the controls. For CD8+ Simpson's diversity, patients and controls showed no significant difference.

For sequencing, patients were chosen who had shown expansion of CD8+CD57+ cells by flow cytometry. Patients were untreated when blood was sampled. Genomic DNA, the template, was used for profiling of the TCR beta VDJ and CDR3. TCRdb reprocessed the reads via MiXCR and lists one record per CDR3 protein. Counted here are around 200,000 distinct CDR3 sequences, around 45% occurring once; the ten biggest clones make up about 9.7%. V lost 8 bases and J lost 0, with 11 bases in between. The CDR3 contains 14 residues. Germline CDR1 reads SNHLY; CDR2 reads FYNNEI. This clonotype was seen ten or more times. The antigen remains unidentified.

The receptor comes from a human donor with aplastic anemia. The V call is TRBV2, the J call TRBJ2-1, with a weak D call TRBD2 (6 bases). The sequenced sample consisted of sorted CD4+, CD8+, or CD8+CD57+ T cells (not recorded which) from PBMCs. The CDR3 spells CASRRESSYNEQFF. The DNA for the CDR3 is TGTGCCAGCCGCCGGGAGAGCTCCTACAATGAGCAGTTCTTC. The whole variable domain, remainder taken from reference TRBV2 and TRBJ2-1, is EPEVTQTPSHQVTQMGQEVILRCVPISNHLYFYWYRQILGQKVEFLVSFYNNEISEKSEIFDDQFSVERPDGSNFTLKIRSTKLEDSAMYFCASRRESSYNEQFFGPGTRLTVL.